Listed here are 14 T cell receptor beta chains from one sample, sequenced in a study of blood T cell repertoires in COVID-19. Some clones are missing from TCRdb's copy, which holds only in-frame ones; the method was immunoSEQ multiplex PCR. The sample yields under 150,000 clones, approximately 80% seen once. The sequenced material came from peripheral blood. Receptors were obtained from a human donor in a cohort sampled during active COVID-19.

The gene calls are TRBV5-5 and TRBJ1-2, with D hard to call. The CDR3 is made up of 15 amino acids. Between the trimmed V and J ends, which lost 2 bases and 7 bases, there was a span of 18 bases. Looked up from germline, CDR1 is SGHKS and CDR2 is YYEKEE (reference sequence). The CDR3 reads CASSFPDRGVGGYTF. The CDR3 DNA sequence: TGTGCCAGCAGCTTCCCCGATAGAGGCGTGGGTGGCTACACCTTC.

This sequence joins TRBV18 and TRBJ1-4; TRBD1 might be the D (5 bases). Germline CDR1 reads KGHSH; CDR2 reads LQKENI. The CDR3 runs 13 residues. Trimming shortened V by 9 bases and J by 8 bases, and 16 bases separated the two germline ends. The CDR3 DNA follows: TGTGCCAGTAGACAGATTCTCGAAGAAAAACTGTTTTTT. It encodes CASRQILEEKLFF.

The CDR3: CASSQGQGGGPQHF. Here the CDR3 DNA reads TGCGCCAGCAGCCAAGGACAGGGAGGAGGGCCCCAGCATTTT. This chain joins TRBV4-3 and TRBJ1-5; 7 bases map to TRBD1. The CDR3 has 14 amino acids. Germline assignment: CDR1 LGHNA and CDR2 YSLEER. Trimming cost V 1 base and J 9 bases; bases outside gene matches: 6.

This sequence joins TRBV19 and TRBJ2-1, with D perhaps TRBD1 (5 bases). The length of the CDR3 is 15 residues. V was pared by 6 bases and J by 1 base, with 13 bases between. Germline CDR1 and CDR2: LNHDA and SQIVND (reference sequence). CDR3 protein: CASRKDSSSYNEQFF. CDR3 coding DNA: TGTGCCAGTAGGAAAGACAGTTCTTCCTACAATGAGCAGTTCTTC.

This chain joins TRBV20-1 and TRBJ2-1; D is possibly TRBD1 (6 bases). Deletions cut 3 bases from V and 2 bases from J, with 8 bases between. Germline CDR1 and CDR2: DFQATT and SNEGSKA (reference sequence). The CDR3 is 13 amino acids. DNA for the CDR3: TGCAGTGCTAGTAGGACAGCCTACAATGAGCAGTTCTTC. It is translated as CSASRTAYNEQFF.

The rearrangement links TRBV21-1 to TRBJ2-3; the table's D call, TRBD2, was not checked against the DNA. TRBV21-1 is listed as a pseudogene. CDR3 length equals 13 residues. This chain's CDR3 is CARTLASTDTQYF. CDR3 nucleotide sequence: TGTGCCCGCACGCTAGCTAGCACAGATACGCAGTATTTT.

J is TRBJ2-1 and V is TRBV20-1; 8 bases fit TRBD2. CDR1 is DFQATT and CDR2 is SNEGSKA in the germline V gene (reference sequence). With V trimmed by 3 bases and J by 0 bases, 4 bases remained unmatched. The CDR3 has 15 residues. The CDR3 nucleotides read TGCAGTGCTAGTGTAGCGGGGAGCTCCTACAATGAGCAGTTCTTC. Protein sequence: CSASVAGSSYNEQFF.

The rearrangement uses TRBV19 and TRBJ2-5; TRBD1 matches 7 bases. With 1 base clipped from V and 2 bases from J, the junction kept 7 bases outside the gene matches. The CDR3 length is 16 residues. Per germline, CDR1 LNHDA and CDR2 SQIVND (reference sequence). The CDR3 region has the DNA TGTGCCAGTAGTATAGGAATGGGACAGCTACAAGAGACCCAGTACTTC. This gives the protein CASSIGMGQLQETQYF.

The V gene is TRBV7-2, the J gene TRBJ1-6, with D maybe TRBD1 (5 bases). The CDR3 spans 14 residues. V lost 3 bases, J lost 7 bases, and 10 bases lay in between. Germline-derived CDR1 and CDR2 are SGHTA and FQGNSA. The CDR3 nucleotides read TGTGCCAGCAGCTTCTCCAGGGCGAATTCACCCCTCCACTTT. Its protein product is CASSFSRANSPLHF.

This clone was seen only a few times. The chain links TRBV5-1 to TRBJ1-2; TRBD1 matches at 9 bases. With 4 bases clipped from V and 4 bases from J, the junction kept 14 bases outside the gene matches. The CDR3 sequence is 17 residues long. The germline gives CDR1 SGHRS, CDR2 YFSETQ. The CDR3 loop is CASSTDPGQGGSYGYTF. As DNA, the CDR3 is TGCGCCAGCAGCACCGACCCGGGACAGGGAGGGAGCTATGGCTACACCTTC.

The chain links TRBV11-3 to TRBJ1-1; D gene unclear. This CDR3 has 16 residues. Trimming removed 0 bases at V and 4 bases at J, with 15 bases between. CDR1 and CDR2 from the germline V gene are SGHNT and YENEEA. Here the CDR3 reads CASSLDLGNRGTEAFF. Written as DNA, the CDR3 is TGTGCCAGCAGCTTAGACCTCGGGAATCGGGGCACTGAAGCTTTCTTT. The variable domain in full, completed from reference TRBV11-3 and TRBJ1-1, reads EAGVVQSPRYKIIEKKQPVAFWCNPISGHNTLYWYLQNLGQGPELLIRYENEEAVDDSQLPKDRFSAERLKGVDSTLKIQPAELGDSAVYLCASSLDLGNRGTEAFFGQGTRLTVV.

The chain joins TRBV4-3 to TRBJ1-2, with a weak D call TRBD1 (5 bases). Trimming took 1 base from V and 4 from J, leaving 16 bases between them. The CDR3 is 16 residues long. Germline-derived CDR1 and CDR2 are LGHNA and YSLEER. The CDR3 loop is CASSQGRGAVPYGYTF. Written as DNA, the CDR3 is TGCGCCAGCAGCCAAGGGAGGGGAGCAGTCCCCTATGGCTACACCTTC.

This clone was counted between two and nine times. This chain's CDR3 is CASSGGQIFNSPLHF. For the CDR3, the DNA is TGTGCCAGCAGCGGGGGACAGATTTTTAATTCACCCCTCCACTTT. The chain joins TRBV7-2 to TRBJ1-6; TRBD1 agrees at 7 bases. The V gene's germline CDR1 is SGHTA and CDR2 FQGNSA. This CDR3 has 15 residues. The trim removed 5 bases at V and 6 bases at J, leaving 7 bases unmatched.

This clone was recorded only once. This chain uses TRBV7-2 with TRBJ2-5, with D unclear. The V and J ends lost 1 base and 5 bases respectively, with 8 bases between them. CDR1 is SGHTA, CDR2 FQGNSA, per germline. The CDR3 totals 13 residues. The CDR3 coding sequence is TGTGCCAGCAGCTTAGGCATGCAGGAGACCCAGTACTTC. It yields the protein CASSLGMQETQYF. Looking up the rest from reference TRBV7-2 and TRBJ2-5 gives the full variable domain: GAGVSQSPSNKVTEKGKDVELRCDPISGHTALYWYRQSLGQGLEFLIYFQGNSAPDKSGLPSDRFSAERTGGSVSTLTIQRTQQEDSAVYLCASSLGMQETQYFGPGTRLLVL.